This T cell receptor (beta chain) was sequenced in a study of T cell changes during pregnancy in multiple sclerosis. V trimming: 6 bases; J trimming: 10 bases; junction bases outside the gene matches: 7. This CDR3 contains 13 residues. The V gene's germline CDR1 is LNHDA and CDR2 SQIVND (reference sequence). Repertoires were generated with immunoSEQ multiplex PCR, while TCRdb's copy carries only in-frame clones and drops some. The data show 40,000 to 50,000 clones, about 94% seen once. V usage is TRBV19 and J usage is TRBJ2-1, with 9 nucleotides matching TRBD2. The source was CD8+ T cells from peripheral blood mononuclear cells, collected in the third trimester of pregnancy. The clonotype was recovered from a female donor with multiple sclerosis, enrolled in a pregnancy study. The CDR3 DNA reads as TGTGCCAGTAGCCCGGGACTAGCAAAAGAGCAGTTCTTC. Its protein product is CASSPGLAKEQFF.